Listed here are 32 T cell receptor beta chains from one sample, sequenced in a study of CD8+ T cells in alopecia areata. Sequencing templates came from extracted RNA that was reverse transcribed into cDNA. Generated by immunoSEQ multiplex PCR, the TCRdb table keeps only in-frame clones and is missing some. The table shows around 140,000 clones, with over 80% occurring only once. This sample comprised CD8+ T cells sorted from blood, obtained at week 0. The receptors here all came from a human donor with alopecia areata.

The CDR3: CASSLAGVLYEQYF. The CDR3 region has the DNA TGCGCCAGCAGCTTGGCTGGGGTCTTGTACGAGCAGTACTTC. This chain joins TRBV5-1 and TRBJ2-7; D is undetermined. Trimming removed 0 bases at V and 4 bases at J, with 11 bases between. CDR1 SGHRS and CDR2 YFSETQ come from the germline V gene. CDR3 length equals 14 residues.

The chain uses TRBV21-1 and TRBJ2-6; the table's D call, TRBD1, has no DNA check behind it. TRBV21-1 is an annotated pseudogene. This CDR3 region has 22 residues. CDR3 bases: TGTGCCAGCAGCAAAGCTGGGGAAGGGAAGGGACAGGCCAACTCTGGGGCCAACGTCCTGACTTTC. This sequence encodes CASSKAGEGKGQANSGANVLTF.

The chain employs TRBV30 and TRBJ2-3; the match to TRBD2 covers 12 bases. This CDR3 is built from 18 residues. With 1 base clipped from V and 4 bases from J, the junction kept 12 bases outside the gene matches. CDR1 GTSNPN and CDR2 SVGIG come from the germline V gene (reference sequence). This chain's CDR3 is CAWSALAGGLNFADTQYF. CDR3 nucleotide sequence: TGTGCCTGGAGTGCCCTAGCGGGGGGGCTCAATTTTGCAGATACGCAGTATTTT.

The chain recombines TRBV5-4 with TRBJ2-1; D unclear. Trimming removed 1 base at V and 5 bases at J, with 7 bases between. Germline CDR1 reads SGHNT; CDR2 reads YYREEE (reference sequence). This CDR3 region has 13 residues. The CDR3 loop reads CASSLRDNNEQFF. In nucleotides, the CDR3 is TGTGCCAGCAGCTTGCGAGACAACAATGAGCAGTTCTTC.

Concerning this clone itself: The same CDR3 arises from other DNA sequences in this sample as well. V gene TRBV27 combines with J gene TRBJ2-1; 7 bases fit TRBD2. The germline V gene encodes CDR1 MNHEY and CDR2 SMNVEV (reference sequence). The CDR3 has 14 residues. After removal of 2 bases from V and 2 bases from J, the junction contained 0 bases not matched to a gene. CDR3 loop: CASSLTSAYNEQFF. CDR3 nucleotides: TGTGCCAGCAGTTTAACTAGCGCCTACAATGAGCAGTTCTTC.

The chain employs TRBV10-3 and TRBJ2-1, with TRBD2 matching over 8 bases. Germline-derived CDR1 and CDR2 are ENHRY and SYGVKD. The junction had 12 bases not matched to a gene; V was cut back by 10 bases and J by 7 bases. CDR3 length: 14 amino acids. The CDR3 loop reads CATAAGAEENEQFF. In DNA, the CDR3 is TGTGCCACCGCAGCGGGAGCGGAGGAGAATGAGCAGTTCTTC.

The chain uses TRBV19 and TRBJ2-7, with no clear D. V was cut by 5 bases and J by 2 bases, with 16 bases left in between. The CDR3 length is 15 residues. Germline CDR1 reads LNHDA; CDR2 reads SQIVND (reference sequence). For the CDR3, the DNA is TGTGCCAGTAGTGAGAAAGGCAGTACCCCCTACGAGCAGTACTTC. Translation: CASSEKGSTPYEQYF.

The V and J genes are TRBV20-1 and TRBJ2-2; D ambiguous. This CDR3 region has 11 residues. V lost 3 bases and J 6 bases, leaving 5 bases between the germline ends. The V gene's germline CDR1 is DFQATT and CDR2 SNEGSKA (reference sequence). The CDR3 here is CSASFAGELFF. The CDR3 nucleotides are TGCAGTGCTAGTTTCGCCGGGGAGCTGTTTTTT.

The chain couples TRBV11-2 to TRBJ2-5; D may be TRBD1 (6 bases). The germline gives CDR1 SGHAT, CDR2 FQNNGV. The CDR3 has 17 residues. The V and J ends lost 1 base and 4 bases respectively, with 19 bases between them. CDR3 sequence reads: CASSLGRLTGIGETQYF. CDR3 coding DNA: TGTGCCAGCAGCTTAGGTCGGCTTACAGGGATTGGAGAGACCCAGTACTTC.

V is TRBV27 and J is TRBJ2-3; 10 nucleotides line up with TRBD1. The germline CDR1 and CDR2 sequences are MNHEY and SMNVEV (reference sequence). With V trimmed by 5 bases and J by 5 bases, 4 bases remained unmatched. The CDR3 length is 14 residues. CDR3 protein: CASSLRDRGDTQYF. CDR3 DNA: TGTGCCAGCAGTCTCCGGGACAGGGGAGATACGCAGTATTTT.

This clone was seen only a few times. This sequence joins TRBV5-4 and TRBJ2-3; no firm D call. V gave up 4 bases and J gave up 2 bases, with 8 bases separating them. The CDR3 is made up of 13 amino acids. Germline V gene data show CDR1 as SGHNT and CDR2 as YYREEE (reference sequence). CDR3 DNA: TGTGCCAGCAGCCCCAGTAACACAGATACGCAGTATTTT. It translates to CASSPSNTDTQYF.

The chain is built from TRBV27 and TRBJ2-5; weak D call: TRBD1 (6 bases). The CDR3 has 14 residues. V lost 3 bases and J 2 bases, leaving 10 bases between the germline ends. CDR1 and CDR2 (germline): MNHEY, SMNVEV (reference sequence). The CDR3 is CASSFLDSQETQYF. The CDR3, as DNA: TGTGCCAGCAGTTTCCTGGACAGTCAAGAGACCCAGTACTTC.

This clone was observed a single time. The chain carries TRBV29-1 and TRBJ1-1, with TRBD1 as a possible D gene (6 bases). Germline assignment: CDR1 SQVTM and CDR2 ANQGSEA. The CDR3 sequence is 14 residues long. V lost 4 bases and J lost 1, with 13 bases in between. CDR3 in DNA: TGCAGCGTTGCCCGGGACAACAAGAACACTGAAGCTTTCTTT. Its translation: CSVARDNKNTEAFF.

V and J are TRBV27 and TRBJ1-2; D is uncertain. Germline loops: CDR1 MNHEY, CDR2 SMNVEV (reference sequence). V gave up 5 bases and J gave up 9 bases, with 19 bases separating them. This CDR3 region has 14 residues. The CDR3 nucleotides read TGTGCCAGCAGTGACCTCCTAGGGAGGCCGCGCTACACCTTC. Protein product: CASSDLLGRPRYTF.

J is TRBJ1-4 and V is TRBV2, with 7 bases that match TRBD1. The CDR3 spans 15 residues. Per germline, CDR1 SNHLY and CDR2 FYNNEI. V gave up 8 bases and J gave up 0 bases; unmatched junction bases: 6. The CDR3 region is CASRQGFATNEKLFF. In DNA form, the CDR3 reads TGTGCCAGCCGACAGGGATTCGCAACTAATGAAAAACTGTTTTTT.

The chain recombines TRBV6-5 with TRBJ2-1; D unclear. CDR3 length equals 16 residues. V gave up 0 bases and J gave up 0 bases, with 9 bases separating them. Germline V CDR1 and CDR2: MNHEY, SVGAGI. The CDR3 DNA reads as TGTGCCAGCAGTTACTCGATTGCGAACTCCTACAATGAGCAGTTCTTC. Its translation: CASSYSIANSYNEQFF.

The gene calls are TRBV15 and TRBJ2-7; possibly TRBD2 for D (6 bases). V lost 5 bases to trimming and J lost 2 bases, with 16 bases between them. Looked up from germline, CDR1 is LNHNV and CDR2 is YYDKDF (reference sequence). The CDR3 contains 15 residues. The CDR3 sequence is CATSAEEGPPYEQYF. CDR3 coding DNA: TGTGCCACCAGCGCGGAGGAGGGGCCCCCCTACGAGCAGTACTTC.

The chain has TRBV30 and TRBJ1-1; D is perhaps TRBD1 (5 bases). CDR1 is GTSNPN and CDR2 is SVGIG in the germline V gene (reference sequence). Trimming left V 0 bases short and J 2 bases short, with 22 bases between. This CDR3 has 18 amino acids. CDR3 in amino acids: CAWSVRSVGGKLNTEAFF. In DNA form, the CDR3 reads TGTGCCTGGAGTGTACGATCGGTTGGGGGAAAACTCAACACTGAAGCTTTCTTT.

The CDR3 here is CASSVGGAQYF. CDR3 nucleotides: TGTGCCAGCAGCGTAGGGGGAGCCCAGTACTTC. The rearrangement uses TRBV9 and TRBJ2-5; the D gene is possibly TRBD2 (5 bases). The CDR3 runs to 11 residues. Trimming shortened V by 0 bases and J by 9 bases, and 6 bases separated the two germline ends. Germline lookup yields CDR1 SGDLS and CDR2 YYNGEE.

This chain links TRBV2 with TRBJ2-1; D is unresolved. Germline values: CDR1 SNHLY, CDR2 FYNNEI. This CDR3 has 10 amino acids. V lost 7 bases and J 5 bases, leaving 3 bases between the germline ends. The CDR3 nucleotides read TGTGCCAGCAACGACAATGAGCAGTTCTTC. Translation: CASNDNEQFF.

The rearrangement links TRBV29-1 to TRBJ2-3; possible D gene TRBD1, 6 bases. The CDR3 runs 14 residues. Trimming took 6 bases from V and 0 from J, leaving 13 bases between them. The V gene's germline CDR1 is SQVTM and CDR2 ANQGSEA. The CDR3 DNA follows: TGCAGCGTCGGACAGCGTTTTAGCACAGATACGCAGTATTTT. It yields the protein CSVGQRFSTDTQYF.

This chain links TRBV27 with TRBJ2-7, with TRBD1 matching 8 bases. Per germline, CDR1 MNHEY and CDR2 SMNVEV (reference sequence). The CDR3 contains 13 residues. V gave up 3 bases and J gave up 3 bases; unmatched junction bases: 1. As DNA, the CDR3 is TGTGCCAGCAGTTTGGGACAGGACTACGAGCAGTACTTC. Its translation is CASSLGQDYEQYF.

The V gene is TRBV7-2, the J gene TRBJ1-5; D may be TRBD1 (5 bases). The CDR3 is 13 amino acids. Germline V CDR1 and CDR2: SGHTA, FQGNSA. Trimming removed 6 bases at V and 6 bases at J, with 12 bases between. The CDR3 here is CASRWGMAQPQHF. CDR3 DNA sequence: TGTGCCAGCAGATGGGGGATGGCTCAGCCCCAGCATTTT.

Of note for this clone: The same CDR3 arises from other DNA sequences in this sample as well. V is TRBV7-9 and J is TRBJ2-7; D is perhaps TRBD2 (5 bases). Germline assignment: CDR1 SEHNR and CDR2 FQNEAQ (reference sequence). V lost 0 bases and J 7 bases, leaving 7 bases between the germline ends. The CDR3 length is 12 residues. CDR3 nucleotide sequence: TGTGCCAGCAGCTTAGCGGGGAGTGAGCAGTACTTC. It is translated as CASSLAGSEQYF.

The chain couples TRBV29-1 to TRBJ2-1; D tentatively fits TRBD1 or TRBD2 (6 bases each). V was trimmed by 7 bases and J by 4 bases, leaving 14 bases between them. There are 13 residues in the CDR3. CDR1 and CDR2 (germline): SQVTM, ANQGSEA. DNA of the CDR3: TGCAGCGCCAAGGGGGACTCTTACAATGAGCAGTTCTTC. As protein: CSAKGDSYNEQFF.

The chain combines TRBV4-2 with TRBJ2-7; 11 bases fit TRBD2. V lost 0 bases, J lost 2 bases, and 18 bases stayed unmatched. The CDR3 runs 21 residues. Germline loops: CDR1 LGHNA, CDR2 YNFKEQ. The CDR3 loop is CASSQDTLHTPGTSGTYEQYF. CDR3 nucleotide sequence: TGTGCCAGCAGCCAAGATACTCTGCACACTCCCGGGACTAGCGGTACCTACGAGCAGTACTTC.

CDR3 sequence reads: CASSLDQWGPTYEQYF. As DNA, the CDR3 is TGTGCCAGCAGCTTAGATCAGTGGGGGCCAACCTACGAGCAGTACTTC. J is TRBJ2-7 and V is TRBV11-2; D might be TRBD1 (6 bases). CDR1 SGHAT and CDR2 FQNNGV come from the germline V gene. V was trimmed by 0 bases and J by 2 bases, leaving 14 bases between them. This CDR3 is 16 amino acids long.

The chain has TRBV29-1 and TRBJ1-2; no clear D. The CDR3 runs 12 residues. Looked up from germline, CDR1 is SQVTM and CDR2 is ANQGSEA. V was cut by 3 bases and J by 12 bases, with 17 bases left in between. CDR3 sequence reads: CSVDMGLPGHTF. CDR3 DNA sequence: TGCAGCGTTGACATGGGCCTTCCTGGTCACACCTTC.

The chain recombines TRBV2 with TRBJ2-3; D is possibly TRBD1 (6 bases). Germline lookup yields CDR1 SNHLY and CDR2 FYNNEI. V lost 8 bases, J lost 6 bases, and 12 bases lay in between. The CDR3 runs 12 residues. DNA of the CDR3: TGTGCCAGCCACAGGGTGGGGGATACGCAGTATTTT. It codes for CASHRVGDTQYF.

The chain couples TRBV30 to TRBJ2-1, with D possibly TRBD1 on 6 matching bases. V lost 7 bases to trimming and J lost 7 bases, with 11 bases between them. The CDR3 contains 11 residues. Per the germline V gene, CDR1 is GTSNPN and CDR2 is SVGIG (reference sequence). The CDR3 spells CASSTGNEQFF. CDR3 bases: TGTGCCTCCAGTACAGGGAATGAGCAGTTCTTC.

The rearrangement joins TRBV7-9 to TRBJ2-7; TRBD1 is a possible D gene (5 bases). Germline V gene sequence: CDR1 SEHNR, CDR2 FQNEAQ (reference sequence). The CDR3 consists of 14 residues. V lost 5 bases and J 0 bases, leaving 11 bases between the germline ends. This CDR3 is CASSMTVSSYEQYF. The CDR3 region has the DNA TGTGCCAGCAGCATGACAGTTAGCTCCTACGAGCAGTACTTC.

This clone was seen just once. V is TRBV7-6 and J is TRBJ2-5, with D possibly matching TRBD2 (5 bases). The CDR3 covers 17 residues. V shed 2 bases and J shed 0 bases, with 16 bases lying between them. Germline CDR1 SGHVS, CDR2 FNYEAQ. CDR3 bases: TGTGCCAGCAGCTTAAAATTGAGGGATGGGCACCAAGAGACCCAGTACTTC. Translated, it gives CASSLKLRDGHQETQYF.